The rows below give T cell receptor beta chains drawn from one sample of a study of T cell responses to AZD1222 COVID-19 vaccine. Method: immunoSEQ multiplex PCR; TCRdb's copy keeps in-frame clones and lacks some. The sample lists about 260,000 clones, 85% to 95% occurring once. The sample here was peripheral blood, taken on day 0 of AZD1222 vaccination. The receptors derive from an adult in good health. Each CDR3 is given with its conserved first and last residue. A D gene is named only where the DNA matches it firmly. Clone size, where shown, is once, few, many, or a class for clones that have expanded.

cdr3_nt: TGCAGCGTTGAAGATCAAGCAGGGTTGGGGGAAGCTTTCTTT
cdr3_aa: CSVEDQAGLGEAFF
v_call: TRBV29-1
j_call: TRBJ1-1
d_call: .
clone_size: .

cdr3_nt: TGTGCCAGCAGCCGAACCGGGACTAGCTCCTACAATGAGCAGTTCTTC
cdr3_aa: CASSRTGTSSYNEQFF
v_call: TRBV7-6
j_call: TRBJ2-1
d_call: TRBD2
clone_size: .

cdr3_nt: TGTGCCAGCAGCCCCCCGGGACCGGGCGTGGGAGAGACCCAGTACTTC
cdr3_aa: CASSPPGPGVGETQYF
v_call: TRBV11-2
j_call: TRBJ2-5
d_call: .
clone_size: .

cdr3_nt: TGCGCCAGCAGCCAAACTAGCGGGGGGGCTAACGAGCAGTTCTTC
cdr3_aa: CASSQTSGGANEQFF
v_call: TRBV5-1
j_call: TRBJ2-1
d_call: TRBD2
clone_size: .

cdr3_nt: TGTGCCAGCAGCCGGTCACGGGATGAAAAACTGTTTTTT
cdr3_aa: CASSRSRDEKLFF
v_call: TRBV7-2
j_call: TRBJ1-4
d_call: .
clone_size: .

cdr3_nt: TGTGCCAGCAGTTTTAGCGGGGCAGATACGCAGTATTTT
cdr3_aa: CASSFSGADTQYF
v_call: TRBV7-2
j_call: TRBJ2-3
d_call: TRBD2
clone_size: .

cdr3_nt: TGTGCCAGCAGTGACTCGGCGAGAGGACACCGAATGGAGCCCCAGCATTTT
cdr3_aa: CASSDSARGHRMEPQHF
v_call: TRBV6-4
j_call: TRBJ1-5
d_call: .
clone_size: .

cdr3_nt: TGCGCCAGCAGCTGGACTTCCTCCTACGAGCAGTACTTC
cdr3_aa: CASSWTSSYEQYF
v_call: TRBV5-1
j_call: TRBJ2-7
d_call: .
clone_size: .

cdr3_nt: TGCAGCGTGGAGCGTGGGGGGGAAGAGACCCAGTACTTC
cdr3_aa: CSVERGGEETQYF
v_call: TRBV29-1
j_call: TRBJ2-5
d_call: TRBD2
clone_size: .

cdr3_nt: TGTGCCAGCAGTTACAGGACAGGCCACTATGGCTACACCTTC
cdr3_aa: CASSYRTGHYGYTF
v_call: TRBV6-2/TRBV6-3
j_call: TRBJ1-2
d_call: TRBD1
clone_size: .

cdr3_nt: TGTGCCAGCAGCCACTGGGACAGGCGGCTGAACACTGAAGCTTTCTTT
cdr3_aa: CASSHWDRRLNTEAFF
v_call: TRBV3-1/TRBV3-2
j_call: TRBJ1-1
d_call: TRBD1
clone_size: few

cdr3_nt: TGTGCCAGCCGCGTCTGGACTAGCGGGACCGCGAGGGATACGCAGTATTTT
cdr3_aa: CASRVWTSGTARDTQYF
v_call: TRBV2
j_call: TRBJ2-3
d_call: TRBD2
clone_size: .

cdr3_nt: TGTGCCAGCAGTTTCGGACAGGGCTATGGCTACACCTTC
cdr3_aa: CASSFGQGYGYTF
v_call: TRBV28
j_call: TRBJ1-2
d_call: TRBD1
clone_size: .

cdr3_nt: TGTGCCAGCAGCGCAAGGAGGCCCCGGACCGGGGAGCTGTTTTTT
cdr3_aa: CASSARRPRTGELFF
v_call: TRBV5-6
j_call: TRBJ2-2
d_call: .
clone_size: .

cdr3_nt: TGCGCCAGCAGCCCGTTGGGAACAGGGGGTCAAGAGACCCAGTACTTC
cdr3_aa: CASSPLGTGGQETQYF
v_call: TRBV5-1
j_call: TRBJ2-5
d_call: TRBD1
clone_size: .

cdr3_nt: TGTGCCAGCAGCCCTAACCCGACCGCCGGGGAGCTGTTTTTT
cdr3_aa: CASSPNPTAGELFF
v_call: TRBV5-5
j_call: TRBJ2-2
d_call: .
clone_size: .

cdr3_nt: TGTGCCAGCAGTCCCACTAGCGGGAGGAACTACGAGCAGTACTTC
cdr3_aa: CASSPTSGRNYEQYF
v_call: TRBV7-2
j_call: TRBJ2-7
d_call: TRBD2
clone_size: .

cdr3_nt: TGTGCCATCGGGAGTCGGAGCAATCAGCCCCAGCATTTT
cdr3_aa: CAIGSRSNQPQHF
v_call: TRBV10-3
j_call: TRBJ1-5
d_call: .
clone_size: .

cdr3_nt: TGTGCCAGCAAGAAAGGACAGGGGGCCTGGTTT
cdr3_aa: CASKKGQGAWF
v_call: TRBV28
j_call: TRBJ1-5
d_call: TRBD1
clone_size: .

cdr3_nt: TGTGCCATCAGTGGAGGTAGCGGGAGCTCAGATACGCAGTATTTT
cdr3_aa: CAISGGSGSSDTQYF
v_call: TRBV10-3
j_call: TRBJ2-3
d_call: TRBD2
clone_size: .

cdr3_nt: TGCAGTGCTAGAGAGGGATGGGAGCTGTTTTTT
cdr3_aa: CSAREGWELFF
v_call: TRBV20-1
j_call: TRBJ2-2
d_call: .
clone_size: .

cdr3_nt: TGTGCCAGCAGCTCGGCGGGGCTCAACACCGGGGAGCTGTTTTTT
cdr3_aa: CASSSAGLNTGELFF
v_call: TRBV3-1/TRBV3-2
j_call: TRBJ2-2
d_call: .
clone_size: .

cdr3_nt: TGTGCCAGCAGTAGTCCCACCGGGGAGCTGTTTTTT
cdr3_aa: CASSSPTGELFF
v_call: TRBV27
j_call: TRBJ2-2
d_call: .
clone_size: .

cdr3_nt: TGTGCCAGCGGGTGGGTCCCCTTCCAGCCCCAGCATTTT
cdr3_aa: CASGWVPFQPQHF
v_call: TRBV27
j_call: TRBJ1-5
d_call: .
clone_size: once

cdr3_nt: TGCGCCAGCAGCTTGCGGCCGGGGCGGGGGTCACAGTACAATGAGCAGTTCTTC
cdr3_aa: CASSLRPGRGSQYNEQFF
v_call: TRBV5-1
j_call: TRBJ2-1
d_call: TRBD2
clone_size: .

cdr3_nt: TGTGCCACCAGGGGGGTTGGGGACACTGAAGCTTTCTTT
cdr3_aa: CATRGVGDTEAFF
v_call: TRBV24-1
j_call: TRBJ1-1
d_call: .
clone_size: .

cdr3_nt: TGTGCCAGCAGCTTAGGGCGGGAGTACGAGCAGTACTTC
cdr3_aa: CASSLGREYEQYF
v_call: TRBV7-2
j_call: TRBJ2-7
d_call: TRBD2
clone_size: .

cdr3_nt: TGTGCCAGCAGTGAGGGCAGAAATTCACCCCTCCACTTT
cdr3_aa: CASSEGRNSPLHF
v_call: TRBV6-1
j_call: TRBJ1-6
d_call: .
clone_size: .

cdr3_nt: TGTGCCAGCTCACCAAATCAGGGACAAGGGAGTTCACCCCTCCACTTT
cdr3_aa: CASSPNQGQGSSPLHF
v_call: TRBV18
j_call: TRBJ1-6
d_call: .
clone_size: .

cdr3_nt: TGCGCCAGCAGTTCCGTGGCAGATACGCAGTATTTT
cdr3_aa: CASSSVADTQYF
v_call: TRBV5-1
j_call: TRBJ2-3
d_call: .
clone_size: once

cdr3_nt: TGTGCCAGCAGCCAAGAGACATCGGAGGGCTACACCTTC
cdr3_aa: CASSQETSEGYTF
v_call: TRBV3-1/TRBV3-2
j_call: TRBJ1-2
d_call: .
clone_size: .

cdr3_nt: TGTGCCAGCAGAGACAGGAGCTCCTACGAGCAGTACTTC
cdr3_aa: CASRDRSSYEQYF
v_call: TRBV2
j_call: TRBJ2-7
d_call: .
clone_size: .

cdr3_nt: TGCGCCAGCAGCTTGGATGGACTAGCGGGAGGGTGGTTCTTC
cdr3_aa: CASSLDGLAGGWFF
v_call: TRBV5-1
j_call: TRBJ2-1
d_call: TRBD2
clone_size: once

cdr3_nt: TGTGCCAGCAGCGCAGGACTAGCTGGGAGGAATGAGCAGTTCTTC
cdr3_aa: CASSAGLAGRNEQFF
v_call: TRBV11-3
j_call: TRBJ2-1
d_call: TRBD2
clone_size: .

cdr3_nt: TGTGCCAGCAGACCCGTGCCCCGCTATGGCTACACCTTC
cdr3_aa: CASRPVPRYGYTF
v_call: TRBV11-2
j_call: TRBJ1-2
d_call: .
clone_size: .

cdr3_nt: TGTGCCAGCAGTAGAGGAGGCCTCAGAATGAGCGAGCAGTACTTC
cdr3_aa: CASSRGGLRMSEQYF
v_call: TRBV2
j_call: TRBJ2-7
d_call: .
clone_size: .

cdr3_nt: TGTGCCAGCAGCTTGATCGGTGTTGGCAATCAGCCCCAGCATTTT
cdr3_aa: CASSLIGVGNQPQHF
v_call: TRBV5-6
j_call: TRBJ1-5
d_call: .
clone_size: .

cdr3_nt: TGTGCCAGCAGTTTGGGGGACAGGGACGAGCAGTACTTC
cdr3_aa: CASSLGDRDEQYF
v_call: TRBV12-3/TRBV12-4
j_call: TRBJ2-7
d_call: TRBD1
clone_size: .

cdr3_nt: TGTGCCTGGAGTCGAAGGATCTCTGGAAACACCATATATTTT
cdr3_aa: CAWSRRISGNTIYF
v_call: TRBV30
j_call: TRBJ1-3
d_call: .
clone_size: .

cdr3_nt: TGTGCCAGCAGCTTACAGAATGAGCAGTTCTTC
cdr3_aa: CASSLQNEQFF
v_call: TRBV7-9
j_call: TRBJ2-1
d_call: .
clone_size: .

cdr3_nt: TGTGCCAGCAGCGCCCCCCCCGGGACTAGGAAGGGCAATGAGCAGTTCTTC
cdr3_aa: CASSAPPGTRKGNEQFF
v_call: TRBV6-2/TRBV6-3
j_call: TRBJ2-1
d_call: TRBD2
clone_size: .

cdr3_nt: TGTGCCAGCAGTTACTCAGGCGCTAACTATGGCTACACCTTC
cdr3_aa: CASSYSGANYGYTF
v_call: TRBV6-5
j_call: TRBJ1-2
d_call: .
clone_size: .

cdr3_nt: TGTGCCACCAGCAGAAAGGCCCAAGGGGCCTCCGAGCAGTACTTC
cdr3_aa: CATSRKAQGASEQYF
v_call: TRBV15
j_call: TRBJ2-7
d_call: .
clone_size: .

cdr3_nt: TGTGCCAGCAGCTTAGACAGTTTCTCCTCTGGGGCCAACGTCCTGACTTTC
cdr3_aa: CASSLDSFSSGANVLTF
v_call: TRBV28
j_call: TRBJ2-6
d_call: .
clone_size: .